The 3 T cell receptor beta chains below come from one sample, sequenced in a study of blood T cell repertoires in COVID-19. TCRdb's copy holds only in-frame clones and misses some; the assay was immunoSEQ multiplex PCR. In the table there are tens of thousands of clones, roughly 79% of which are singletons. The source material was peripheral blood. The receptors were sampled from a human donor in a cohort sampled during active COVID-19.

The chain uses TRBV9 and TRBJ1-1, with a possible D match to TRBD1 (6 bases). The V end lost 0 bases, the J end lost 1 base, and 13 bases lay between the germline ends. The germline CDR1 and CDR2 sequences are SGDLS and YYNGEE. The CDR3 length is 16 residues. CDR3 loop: CASSVGQVGGNTEAFF. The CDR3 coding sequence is TGTGCCAGCAGCGTAGGACAGGTAGGGGGGAACACTGAAGCTTTCTTT.

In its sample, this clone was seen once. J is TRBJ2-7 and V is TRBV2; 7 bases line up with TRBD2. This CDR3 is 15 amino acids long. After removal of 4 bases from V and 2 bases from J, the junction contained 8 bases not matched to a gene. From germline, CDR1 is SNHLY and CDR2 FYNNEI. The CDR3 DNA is TGTGCCAGCAGTGCTTTCTCGGGGGGTACCTACGAGCAGTACTTC. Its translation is CASSAFSGGTYEQYF.

The CDR3 coding sequence is TGCGCCAGCAGCCCAACAGGGACAGGGATAAACTACGAGCAGTACTTC. Amino acids: CASSPTGTGINYEQYF. The V and J genes are TRBV5-1 and TRBJ2-7, with 9 bases matching TRBD1. This CDR3 has 16 residues. Germline V CDR1 and CDR2: SGHRS, YFSETQ. J was trimmed by 3 bases and V by 4 bases; bases with no gene match: 11.